Below, 12 T cell receptor beta chains from the same sample are listed, as sequenced in a study of vaccination effects on CD4 cells after COVID-19. With the ViraFEST assay, the study expanded antigen-specific CD4+ T cells using viral peptide pools, then sequenced them. The authors isolated CD4+ T cells after around 11 days of culture. Participants completed two doses of the BNT162b2 or mRNA-1273 vaccine. These receptors have no known antigen. The data were produced by immunoSEQ multiplex PCR, yet TCRdb's version contains in-frame clones alone and is incomplete. This sample has some 25,000 clones, with around 74% found just once. The sample consisted of CD4+ T cells from PBMCs cultured with HCoV-NL63 spike peptides, taken after COVID-19 vaccination. The source of these receptors is a human donor who received a COVID-19 vaccine.

The chain has TRBV27 and TRBJ1-2; D is possibly TRBD1 (5 bases). The germline gives CDR1 MNHEY, CDR2 SMNVEV (reference sequence). The CDR3 covers 14 residues. V shed 3 bases and J shed 8 bases, with 16 bases lying between them. The CDR3 spells CASSFRDLNGGYTF. As DNA, the CDR3 is TGTGCCAGCAGTTTCCGGGACCTAAACGGCGGCTACACCTTC.

The chain couples TRBV28 to TRBJ1-2; D is possibly TRBD1 (6 bases). The CDR3 has 12 amino acids. In germline, CDR1 is MDHEN, CDR2 SYDVKM. V lost 8 bases, J lost 8 bases, and 15 bases lay in between. CDR3 sequence reads: CASSKGVGGYTF. The CDR3 DNA follows: TGTGCCAGCTCGAAGGGGGTCGGGGGCTACACCTTC.

This clone showed up just a few times. The chain carries TRBV6-2 or TRBV6-3 and TRBJ1-5, with D possibly TRBD1 on 5 matching bases. This CDR3 is built from 16 residues. Germline V gene lookup returns CDR1 MNHEY and CDR2 SVGEGT. V was trimmed by 3 bases and J by 1 base, leaving 13 bases between them. The CDR3 DNA sequence: TGTGCCAGCAGTTATCGAAGGGGACGGAGCAATCAGCCCCAGCATTTT. As protein: CASSYRRGRSNQPQHF.

The CDR3 region is CASSLATSGIPDTQYF. The CDR3 DNA reads as TGTGCCAGCAGCTTAGCTACTAGCGGGATCCCAGATACGCAGTATTTT. V is TRBV7-6 and J is TRBJ2-3; the match to TRBD2 covers 10 bases. This CDR3 comprises 16 residues. Unmatched junction bases numbered 4, after V lost 0 bases and J lost 4 bases. The germline V gene encodes CDR1 SGHVS and CDR2 FNYEAQ.

The chain has TRBV6-2 or TRBV6-3 and TRBJ2-7; D is perhaps TRBD1 or TRBD2 (5 bases each). CDR1 and CDR2 (germline): MNHEY, SVGEGT. The CDR3 has 11 residues. V lost 5 bases, J lost 7 bases, and 9 bases lay in between. In DNA, the CDR3 is TGTGCCAGCAGTCAGGGCGGGGAGCAGTACTTC. Translated: CASSQGGEQYF.

This clone was counted between two and nine times. J is TRBJ2-1 and V is TRBV9, with TRBD1 matching over 9 bases. The CDR3 is 15 residues long. With V trimmed by 3 bases and J by 0 bases, 1 base remained unmatched. Germline assignment: CDR1 SGDLS and CDR2 YYNGEE. In nucleotides, the CDR3 is TGTGCCAGCAGCGAACAGGGGGCCTCCTACAATGAGCAGTTCTTC. Protein: CASSEQGASYNEQFF.

In its sample, this clone was seen a few times. The chain uses TRBV5-4 and TRBJ1-3, with a weak D call TRBD1 (5 bases). The CDR3 runs to 14 residues. Germline CDR1 SGHNT, CDR2 YYREEE (reference sequence). Trimming cost V 5 bases and J 2 bases, with 11 bases left between them. CDR3 sequence reads: CASSSGGTGNTIYF. The CDR3 DNA is TGTGCCAGCAGTTCGGGGGGGACTGGAAACACCATATATTTT.

The chain combines TRBV4-2 with TRBJ2-3, with 11 bases fitting TRBD2. The CDR3 covers 16 residues. V shed 2 bases, J shed 1 base, and the junction held 2 bases outside the gene matches. From germline, CDR1 is LGHNA and CDR2 YNFKEQ. CDR3 in DNA: TGTGCCAGCAGCCAATTGACTAGCGGGGGCACAGATACGCAGTATTTT. This gives the protein CASSQLTSGGTDTQYF.

This chain uses TRBV11-2 with TRBJ2-1; TRBD2 aligns across 11 bases. The length of the CDR3 is 17 residues. Looked up from germline, CDR1 is SGHAT and CDR2 is FQNNGV. V shed 0 bases, J shed 8 bases, and the junction held 9 bases outside the gene matches. CDR3 in DNA: TGTGCCAGCAGCTTAGATCTATTAGCGGGAGGGCTTTATGAGCAGTTCTTC. Translation gives CASSLDLLAGGLYEQFF.

This clone was picked up a small number of times. The chain combines TRBV7-3 with TRBJ1-1; D not resolved. This CDR3 is built from 13 residues. Germline V gene data show CDR1 as SGHTA and CDR2 as FQGTGA. The V end lost 2 bases, the J end lost 2 bases, and 6 bases lay between the germline ends. The CDR3 nucleotides read TGTGCCAGCAGCTTATTGTACAACACTGAAGCTTTCTTT. Protein product: CASSLLYNTEAFF.

This clone showed up just once. J is TRBJ2-3 and V is TRBV5-6; D is uncertain. The CDR3 loop spans 14 amino acids. Germline CDR1 reads SGHDT; CDR2 reads YYEEEE. V was shortened by 2 bases and J by 1 base, with 8 bases between the two germline ends. Here the CDR3 DNA reads TGTGCCAGCAGCTTTGGATTAGGCACAGATACGCAGTATTTT. Translated: CASSFGLGTDTQYF.

This chain connects TRBV19 to TRBJ1-1; a weak D match, TRBD1 (6 bases). V was clipped by 11 bases and J by 7 bases, with 20 bases between them. This CDR3 is 13 amino acids long. The germline V gene has CDR1 LNHDA and CDR2 SQIVND (reference sequence). For the CDR3, the DNA is TGTGCCTCCGAAGGGGGGGGGCGGAATGAAGCTTTCTTT. This codes for CASEGGGRNEAFF.